Below, 2 T cell receptor beta chains from the same sample are listed, as sequenced in a study of siplizumab effects on memory and regulatory T cells. This table comes from immunoSEQ multiplex PCR, and its TCRdb copy is limited to in-frame clones, with some not included. The data show about 100,000 clones, 94% seen once. Sequenced material: non-Treg CD4+ T cells sorted from blood. The receptor source for this set is a human donor in good health.

The chain uses TRBV28 and TRBJ2-1; the match to TRBD2 covers 8 bases. There are 15 residues in the CDR3. Germline V gene lookup returns CDR1 MDHEN and CDR2 SYDVKM. V dropped 5 bases and J dropped 4; count of bases not matched to a gene: 7. CDR3 region: CASSISGMRYNEQFF. In nucleotides, the CDR3 is TGTGCCAGCAGTATTAGCGGGATGAGGTACAATGAGCAGTTCTTC.

CDR3 protein: CASKTSGRAGETQYF. CDR3 nucleotide sequence: TGCGCCAGCAAGACTAGCGGGAGGGCTGGAGAGACCCAGTACTTC. V usage is TRBV5-1 and J usage is TRBJ2-5; 14 positions agree with TRBD2. The CDR3 totals 15 residues. J gave up 4 bases and V 6 bases, and 5 bases lay outside the gene matches. CDR1 is SGHRS, CDR2 YFSETQ, per germline.